A single sample gave rise to the 2 T cell receptor beta chains below, sequenced in a study of cytomegalovirus exposure and HLA in healthy donors. Primers: 60 Vbeta forward and 13 Jbeta reverse. Profiled with immunoSEQ multiplex PCR; TCRdb holds only in-frame clones, not every one. The sample carries approximately 190,000 clones, roughly four fifths recorded once. The sample was PBMCs. Source of these receptors: a man aged 35 to 55 in good health and CMV-seropositive.

The rearrangement uses TRBV7-6 and TRBJ2-7; 8 bases fit TRBD2. CDR1 is SGHVS and CDR2 is FNYEAQ in the germline V gene. The CDR3 extends over 16 amino acids. V shed 5 bases and J 0 bases; nucleotides not matched to a gene: 9. CDR3 amino acids: CASSLSSGGLSYEQYF. The CDR3 region has the DNA TGTGCCAGCAGCCTGAGTTCGGGAGGGCTCTCCTACGAGCAGTACTTC.

The chain has TRBV6-5 and TRBJ1-4, with 9 bases lining up with TRBD1. CDR3 length: 13 residues. V lost 5 bases to trimming and J lost 8 bases; unmatched junction nucleotides: 3. CDR1 is MNHEY and CDR2 is SVGAGI in the germline V gene. CDR3 in DNA: TGTGCCAGCAGTGCAGGGACAGGGGAAAAACTGTTTTTT. This gives the protein CASSAGTGEKLFF.